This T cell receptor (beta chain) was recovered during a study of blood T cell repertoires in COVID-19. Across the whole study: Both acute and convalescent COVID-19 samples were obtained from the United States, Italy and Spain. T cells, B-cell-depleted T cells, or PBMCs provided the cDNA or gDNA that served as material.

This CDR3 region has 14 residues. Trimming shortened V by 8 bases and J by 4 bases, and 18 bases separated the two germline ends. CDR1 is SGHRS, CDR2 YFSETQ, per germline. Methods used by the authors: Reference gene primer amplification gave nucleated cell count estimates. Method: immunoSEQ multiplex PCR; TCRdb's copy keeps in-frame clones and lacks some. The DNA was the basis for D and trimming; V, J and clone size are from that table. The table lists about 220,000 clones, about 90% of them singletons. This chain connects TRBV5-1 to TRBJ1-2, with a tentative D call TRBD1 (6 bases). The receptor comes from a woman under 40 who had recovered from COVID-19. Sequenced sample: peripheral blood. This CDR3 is CASAASQGPYGYTF. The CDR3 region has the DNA TGCGCCAGTGCCGCATCACAGGGTCCCTATGGCTACACCTTC.